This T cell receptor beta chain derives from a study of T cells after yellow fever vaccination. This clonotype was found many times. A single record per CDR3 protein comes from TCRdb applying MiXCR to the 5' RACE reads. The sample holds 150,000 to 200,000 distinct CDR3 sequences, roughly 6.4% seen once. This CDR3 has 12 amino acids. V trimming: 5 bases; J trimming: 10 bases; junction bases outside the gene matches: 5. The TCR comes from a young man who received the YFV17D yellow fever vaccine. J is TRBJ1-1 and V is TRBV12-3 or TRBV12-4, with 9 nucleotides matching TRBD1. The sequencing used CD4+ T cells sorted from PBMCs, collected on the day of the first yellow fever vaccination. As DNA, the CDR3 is TGTGCCAGCAGTCCCCACAGGGGGCCAGCTTTCTTT. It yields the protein CASSPHRGPAFF.